This paragraph covers one T cell receptor (beta chain) sequence. Its antigen is undetermined. This record comes from a study of T cell responses to AZD1222 COVID-19 vaccine. Measured with immunoSEQ multiplex PCR; TCRdb has only the in-frame clones, and not every one. The sample holds about 72,000 clones, about 89% seen once. The length of the CDR3 is 14 residues. V was shortened by 6 bases and J by 2 bases, with 13 bases between the two germline ends. The germline gives CDR1 SGHTS, CDR2 YDEGEE. Study outcomes and limitations: Repertoire samples came only from after the peak T cell response.

The sequence was obtained from an adult who received the AZD1222 COVID-19 vaccine. The chain has TRBV5-8 and TRBJ2-3, with a possible D match to TRBD2 (6 bases). The sequencing here drew on peripheral blood, taken 28 days after the second AZD1222 dose. In nucleotides, the CDR3 is TGTGCCAGCACGAGCCGGGAGTACACAGATACGCAGTATTTT. Amino acid sequence: CASTSREYTDTQYF.